The 30 T cell receptor beta chains below all came from one sample that was sequenced in a study of blood T cell repertoires in COVID-19 (TCRdb year 2020). Libraries were constructed by the immunoSEQ multiplex PCR assay. In its TCRdb copy, this immuneACCESS table keeps in-frame sequences only and misses some clones. Where compared with another copy, unresolved V genes explain less than half of these, and the others have no known cause. In all, the sample holds about 220,000 clones, and roughly 86% of those were seen once. The ten most abundant clones make up roughly 10% of the sample. The sequenced sample was peripheral blood. All receptors derive from a woman aged 50 to 60 with COVID-19, enrolled during active disease.

The V gene is TRBV28, the J gene TRBJ2-2; TRBD2 aligns across 9 bases. CDR3 size: 15 residues. V was pared by 6 bases and J by 4 bases, with 6 bases of the junction left unmatched. Germline lookup yields CDR1 MDHEN and CDR2 SYDVKM. The CDR3 DNA reads TGTGCCAGCAGAAGGCGGGGGGGCCGCACCGGGGAGCTGTTTTTT. Protein: CASRRRGGRTGELFF.

This clone was found once. This rearrangement joins TRBV30 to TRBJ1-5; no reliable D call. V lost 6 bases to trimming and J lost 0 bases, with 9 bases between them. There are 13 residues in the CDR3. Germline CDR1 and CDR2: GTSNPN and SVGIG (reference sequence). CDR3 coding DNA: TGTGCCTGCGACACAGATAGCAATCAGCCCCAGCATTTT. This gives the protein CACDTDSNQPQHF.

This chain joins TRBV11-3 and TRBJ1-1, with TRBD1 identical over 8 bases. The junction had 3 bases not matched to a gene; V was cut back by 3 bases and J by 3 bases. Germline V lookup: CDR1 SGHNT, CDR2 YENEEA. This CDR3 is 14 amino acids long. CDR3 DNA: TGTGCCAGCAGCTTCCCAGGGGGCTACACTGAAGCTTTCTTT. Residues: CASSFPGGYTEAFF.

This clone was seen just once. This chain uses TRBV6-2 or TRBV6-3 with TRBJ1-5; weak D call: TRBD1 (6 bases). The CDR3 has 14 amino acids. Germline lookup yields CDR1 MNHEY and CDR2 SVGEGT. V lost 6 bases to trimming and J lost 5 bases, with 14 bases between them. CDR3 DNA: TGTGCCAGCAGCCTCACAGGGAGGGATCAGCCCCAGCATTTT. This sequence encodes CASSLTGRDQPQHF.

This clone was recorded a few times. The gene calls are TRBV5-1 and TRBJ1-1; D is uncertain. The CDR3 runs 13 residues. V was clipped by 1 base and J by 0 bases, with 4 bases between them. Germline CDR1 SGHRS, CDR2 YFSETQ. The CDR3 here is CASSLTLNTEAFF. The DNA for the CDR3 is TGCGCCAGCAGCTTGACTCTGAACACTGAAGCTTTCTTT.

V and J are TRBV19 and TRBJ1-3; TRBD1 is a possible D gene (5 bases). Deletions cut 3 bases from V and 0 bases from J, with 12 bases between. There are 16 residues in the CDR3. Germline V lookup: CDR1 LNHDA, CDR2 SQIVND (reference sequence). Here the CDR3 reads CASSIPGGPSGNTIYF. The CDR3 DNA reads TGTGCCAGTAGTATCCCCGGGGGACCCTCTGGAAACACCATATATTTT.

This clone was detected once. The rearrangement links TRBV12-5 to TRBJ2-2, with 10 bases matching TRBD1. The CDR3 consists of 16 residues. Trimming took 5 bases from V and 6 from J; bases not matched to a gene: 9. The germline gives CDR1 LGHNT, CDR2 FRNRAP. The CDR3 protein is CASGGMGTGVSGELFF. CDR3 nucleotide sequence: TGTGCTAGTGGTGGTATGGGGACAGGGGTTTCCGGGGAGCTGTTTTTT.

This sequence joins TRBV10-3 and TRBJ2-6, with 7 bases that match TRBD1. V shed 0 bases, J shed 2 bases, and the junction held 13 bases outside the gene matches. This CDR3 has 20 residues. In germline, CDR1 is ENHRY, CDR2 SYGVKD. CDR3 amino acids: CAISESVLTGAFPGANVLTF. CDR3 DNA: TGTGCCATCAGTGAGTCGGTCCTTACAGGGGCTTTCCCTGGGGCCAACGTCCTGACTTTC.

V is TRBV5-4 and J is TRBJ1-2; 7 bases align to TRBD1. The germline CDR1 and CDR2 sequences are SGHNT and YYREEE (reference sequence). Trimming cost V 7 bases and J 2 bases; bases outside gene matches: 8. This CDR3 has 14 residues. The CDR3 bases are TGTGCCAGCCGATTTCTACAGGGGAACTATGGCTACACCTTC. It specifies CASRFLQGNYGYTF.

This sequence joins TRBV3-1 (or the pseudogene TRBV3-2) and TRBJ2-5; D might be TRBD1 (6 bases). The germline V and J ends were trimmed by 5 bases and 5 bases, with 21 bases remaining between them. This CDR3 is built from 16 residues. Germline CDR1 reads LGHDT; CDR2 reads YNNKEL (reference sequence). The CDR3 loop reads CASSSPGDNEGETQYF. In DNA form, the CDR3 reads TGTGCCAGCAGCTCGCCTGGGGACAACGAGGGGGAGACCCAGTACTTC.

Here the CDR3 DNA reads TGTGCCTGGAGTACCGGGACTCCTGGAAACACCATATATTTT. It translates to CAWSTGTPGNTIYF. This chain connects TRBV30 to TRBJ1-3; D possibly corresponds to TRBD1 (5 bases). Germline V lookup: CDR1 GTSNPN, CDR2 SVGIG (reference sequence). CDR3 length: 14 residues. With 2 bases removed from V and 2 bases from J, the gap between germline ends came to 10 bases.

V is TRBV9 and J is TRBJ2-1, with D perhaps matching TRBD2 (6 bases). The V end was cut by 6 bases, the J end by 4 bases, with 17 bases between. The germline CDR1 and CDR2 sequences are SGDLS and YYNGEE. The CDR3 length is 15 residues. The CDR3 spells CASNSQRAQYNEQFF. As DNA, the CDR3 is TGTGCCAGCAACTCTCAGCGGGCCCAATACAATGAGCAGTTCTTC.

The CDR3 DNA is TGTGCCAGCAGTTCTAGAGGAGAGCAGTACTTC. Its translation: CASSSRGEQYF. V is TRBV12-3 or TRBV12-4 and J is TRBJ2-7; D is unresolved. V was trimmed by 4 bases and J by 7 bases, leaving 8 bases between them. The CDR3 spans 11 residues.

V and J are TRBV7-9 and TRBJ1-1; perhaps TRBD1 as D (5 bases). Trimming took off 1 base at V and 1 base at J, with 13 bases between the two ends. Germline CDR1 SEHNR, CDR2 FQNEAQ (reference sequence). The CDR3 totals 16 residues. CDR3 DNA: TGTGCCAGCAGCTTAGAGTGGGGCAGGGCGAACACTGAAGCTTTCTTT. It translates to CASSLEWGRANTEAFF.

This clone has only one observation. One end of the junction does not line up with germline, which may come from a read error. V usage is TRBV28 and J usage is TRBJ1-1, with D perhaps TRBD1 (5 bases). The CDR3 is 14 amino acids. CDR1 and CDR2 (germline): MDHEN, SYDVKM. In DNA, the CDR3 is TGTGCCAGCAGACCAGAGCAGGGCTCCTCCTACCCCCTTTTT. As protein: CASRPEQGSSYPLF.

V is TRBV19 and J is TRBJ2-5; TRBD1 agrees at 8 bases. Germline CDR1 LNHDA, CDR2 SQIVND (reference sequence). CDR3 size: 17 residues. The V and J ends lost 4 bases and 6 bases, in that order; junction bases with no gene match: 16. This CDR3 reads CASSKDREDASMKTQYF. CDR3 bases: TGTGCCAGTAGTAAGGACAGGGAGGATGCCTCAATGAAGACCCAGTACTTC.

In DNA, the CDR3 is TGTGCTAGTGGTTTGTCCCTTAGCGGGGGGGCCCATGAGCAGTTCTTC. This encodes CASGLSLSGGAHEQFF. The V and J genes are TRBV12-5 and TRBJ2-1, with 11 positions matching TRBD2. CDR1 LGHNT and CDR2 FRNRAP come from the germline V gene. The ends lost 2 bases at V and 8 bases at J; junction bases unmatched: 8. This CDR3 spans 16 amino acids.

The J gene is TRBJ1-1, the V gene TRBV2, with 8 bases identical to TRBD1. V was clipped by 6 bases and J by 0 bases; unmatched bases: 3. The CDR3 is made up of 14 amino acids. Germline CDR1 SNHLY, CDR2 FYNNEI. The CDR3 loop reads CASSEDRVNTEAFF. CDR3 DNA sequence: TGTGCCAGCAGCGAGGACAGGGTGAACACTGAAGCTTTCTTT.

V and J are TRBV2 and TRBJ1-2; possibly TRBD1 for D (6 bases). CDR3 length equals 15 residues. Germline CDR1 and CDR2: SNHLY and FYNNEI. V was shortened by 6 bases and J by 5 bases, with 19 bases between the two germline ends. CDR3 nucleotides: TGTGCCAGCAGCGCGGGAGGGGGGGAAAGGTATGGCTACACCTTC. It is translated as CASSAGGGERYGYTF.

This chain uses TRBV21-1 with TRBJ1-2; the DNA was not used to check the table's D call, TRBD1. TRBV21-1 corresponds to a pseudogene. The CDR3 is 16 residues long. CDR3 bases: TGTGCCAGCACCCGTTTGTGGACAGGAGGGATCTATGGCTACACCTTC. Translating gives CASTRLWTGGIYGYTF.

This sequence joins TRBV5-4 and TRBJ2-3; 14 positions agree with TRBD2. This CDR3 is 18 amino acids long. V was pared by 0 bases and J by 2 bases, with 5 bases of the junction left unmatched. Germline CDR1 and CDR2: SGHNT and YYREEE (reference sequence). The CDR3 is CASSLGTSGGRPTDTQYF. The CDR3 DNA sequence: TGTGCCAGCAGCTTGGGGACTAGCGGGGGGCGCCCCACAGATACGCAGTATTTT.

J is TRBJ2-2 and V is TRBV6-5; possibly TRBD2 for D (6 bases). V was clipped by 0 bases and J by 6 bases, with 11 bases between them. From germline, CDR1 is MNHEY and CDR2 SVGAGI. The CDR3 covers 15 residues. The CDR3 loop reads CASSYSSGDPGELFF. CDR3 bases: TGTGCCAGCAGTTACTCCTCGGGGGATCCCGGGGAGCTGTTTTTT.

The chain carries TRBV6-1 and TRBJ1-5, with TRBD1 matching over 7 bases. The junction had 4 bases not matched to a gene; V was cut back by 1 base and J by 4 bases. CDR1 is MNHNS, CDR2 SASEGT, per germline. CDR3 size: 15 residues. The CDR3 DNA reads TGTGCCAGCAGTGAAGTGGACAGGCTAAATCAGCCCCAGCATTTT. Amino acids: CASSEVDRLNQPQHF.

The chain carries TRBV27 and TRBJ2-3, with TRBD1 identical over 8 bases. V gave up 4 bases and J gave up 3 bases; unmatched junction bases: 3. CDR1 is MNHEY and CDR2 is SMNVEV in the germline V gene (reference sequence). The CDR3 is 14 amino acids. The CDR3 protein is CASSSGQGTDTQYF. In DNA form, the CDR3 reads TGTGCCAGCAGTTCCGGACAGGGTACAGATACGCAGTATTTT.

The gene calls are TRBV7-8 and TRBJ1-5; D not resolved. Germline V gene lookup returns CDR1 SGHVS and CDR2 FQNEAQ. Trimming stripped 5 bases from V and 2 bases from J, with 10 bases between. The CDR3 consists of 14 residues. The CDR3 nucleotides read TGTGCCAGCAGCGGTCGACTCGGCAATCAGCCCCAGCATTTT. It specifies CASSGRLGNQPQHF.

The chain couples TRBV19 to TRBJ1-1; 10 bases line up with TRBD1. Looked up from germline, CDR1 is LNHDA and CDR2 is SQIVND (reference sequence). The V and J ends lost 6 bases and 0 bases, in that order; junction bases with no gene match: 4. The CDR3 has 15 residues. This chain's CDR3 is CASRTGGRMNTEAFF. DNA of the CDR3: TGTGCCAGTAGGACAGGGGGCAGGATGAACACTGAAGCTTTCTTT.

This rearrangement joins TRBV12-3 or TRBV12-4 to TRBJ1-2, with 8 positions matching TRBD1. Trimming removed 5 bases from V and 6 bases from J; junction bases left unmatched: 5. CDR3 size: 13 residues. CDR3 coding DNA: TGTGCCAGCAGTCCCGGACAGGGAGATGGCTACACCTTC. As protein: CASSPGQGDGYTF.

This clone has just a few counts. This sequence joins TRBV2 and TRBJ1-6; D is undetermined. Germline V gene lookup returns CDR1 SNHLY and CDR2 FYNNEI. The CDR3 loop spans 15 amino acids. V shed 6 bases and J shed 7 bases, with 16 bases lying between them. DNA of the CDR3: TGTGCCAGCAGCGCCCTGGGAGTACGGAATTCACCCCTCCACTTT. Its protein product is CASSALGVRNSPLHF. Complete variable domain (other parts from reference TRBV2 and TRBJ1-6): EPEVTQTPSHQVTQMGQEVILRCVPISNHLYFYWYRQILGQKVEFLVSFYNNEISEKSEIFDDQFSVERPDGSNFTLKIRSTKLEDSAMYFCASSALGVRNSPLHFGNGTRLTVT.

This clone was seen more than once but under ten times. The chain has TRBV18 and TRBJ1-6; TRBD1 matches 8 bases. The CDR3 consists of 17 residues. Germline CDR1 and CDR2: KGHSH and LQKENI. J lost 7 bases, V lost 2 bases, and 10 bases had no gene match. This CDR3 is CASSPISRGRSNSPLHF. The CDR3 DNA follows: TGTGCCAGCTCACCAATTTCCAGGGGGCGCAGCAATTCACCCCTCCACTTT.

The gene calls are TRBV24-1 and TRBJ1-1; 7 nucleotides align to TRBD1. V was pared by 8 bases and J by 1 base, with 6 bases of the junction left unmatched. This CDR3 has 14 amino acids. The germline CDR1 and CDR2 sequences are KGHDR and SFDVKD. The DNA of the CDR3 is TGTGCCACCATTAACGGGACAGCGAACACTGAAGCTTTCTTT. Residues: CATINGTANTEAFF.